One sample yielded the 26 T cell receptor beta chains listed below, sequenced in a study of glioma-infiltrating T cells. The iRepertoire nested amplicon-rescue multiplex PCR amplified TCR alpha and beta CDR3s from RNA. MiXCR, run by TCRdb on the multiplex PCR reads, gives a single entry per CDR3 protein. The data show roughly 350,000 distinct CDR3 sequences, 41% seen once. Sequenced material: glioma tissue, nonneoplastic brain tissue, or PBMCs (not recorded which). The source of these receptors is a human donor with low-grade glioma or glioblastoma, undergoing nonglioma brain surgery, or in good health (not recorded which).

V gene TRBV28 combines with J gene TRBJ2-5, with a tentative D call TRBD1 (6 bases). The CDR3 consists of 14 residues. Germline CDR1 MDHEN, CDR2 SYDVKM. V was trimmed by 7 bases and J by 7 bases, leaving 19 bases between them. The CDR3 DNA reads TGTGCCAGCACCGTACAGGGAGCTGTGACGACCCAGTACTTC. This codes for CASTVQGAVTTQYF.

This clonotype came up many times. This chain connects TRBV20-1 to TRBJ2-3; D is unresolved. CDR1 and CDR2 from the germline V gene are DFQATT and SNEGSKA (reference sequence). V dropped 2 bases and J dropped 2 bases, with 2 bases sitting between them. CDR3 length: 11 amino acids. The CDR3 is CSARPTDTQYF. The CDR3 DNA sequence: TGCAGTGCTAGACCCACAGATACGCAGTATTTT.

This clonotype came up a few times. The J gene is TRBJ2-5, the V gene TRBV5-4, with D hard to call. From germline, CDR1 is SGHNT and CDR2 YYREEE (reference sequence). The CDR3 extends over 13 amino acids. Trimming left V 7 bases short and J 1 base short, with 11 bases between. The CDR3 region is CASSFSRQETQYF. The CDR3 DNA reads TGTGCCAGCTCCTTTTCGCGCCAAGAGACCCAGTACTTC. The variable domain in full, with the rest retrieved from reference TRBV5-4 and TRBJ2-5, is ETGVTQSPTHLIKTRGQQVTLRCSSQSGHNTVSWYQQALGQGPQFIFQYYREEENGRGNFPPRFSGLQFPNYSSELNVNALELDDSALYLCASSFSRQETQYFGPGTRLLVL.

The genes are TRBV12-3 or TRBV12-4 and TRBJ1-5, with D perhaps matching TRBD1 (5 bases). This CDR3 has 15 residues. V lost 2 bases to trimming and J lost 3 bases, with 11 bases between them. CDR3 sequence: CASSLRQGSNQPQHF. Here the CDR3 DNA reads TGTGCCAGCAGTTTACGCCAGGGCTCCAATCAGCCCCAGCATTTT.

This clonotype was seen more than once but under ten times. The chain employs TRBV20-1 and TRBJ2-7; 9 positions match TRBD2. In germline, CDR1 is DFQATT, CDR2 SNEGSKA (reference sequence). The CDR3 covers 16 residues. V dropped 4 bases and J dropped 3; count of bases not matched to a gene: 13. CDR3 region: CSATSTRGGRVYEQYF. As DNA, the CDR3 is TGCAGTGCTACATCCACAAGGGGCGGGAGGGTCTACGAGCAGTACTTC.

This clonotype showed up just once. A single base separates this from a much larger clone, so it may be a read error. The genes are TRBV6-1 and TRBJ2-1; D is possibly TRBD2 (6 bases). The CDR3 extends over 17 amino acids. Germline V lookup: CDR1 MNHNS, CDR2 SASEGT. V shed 5 bases and J shed 6 bases, with 23 bases lying between them. The CDR3 loop reads CASSSGCSGNYPNEQFF. The CDR3 DNA follows: TGTGCCAGCAGTTCAGGTTGTAGCGGCAATTATCCCAATGAGCAGTTCTTC.

Worth noting for this clonotype: This may arise from a read error, as a much more abundant clone is one base away. The chain uses TRBV28 and TRBJ1-1; D call uncertain. This CDR3 comprises 13 residues. The V end was cut by 2 bases, the J end by 3 bases, with 7 bases between. Germline CDR1 and CDR2: MDHEN and SYDVKM. Here the CDR3 reads CASSLVEYTEAFF. Here the CDR3 DNA reads TGTGCCAGCAGTTTAGTAGAATACACTGAAGCTTTCTTT.

The chain uses TRBV20-1 and TRBJ1-3; D not certain. This CDR3 is built from 13 residues. V gave up 1 base and J gave up 1 base, with 5 bases separating them. Per germline, CDR1 DFQATT and CDR2 SNEGSKA (reference sequence). The CDR3 sequence: CSARAESGNTIYF. The CDR3 bases are TGCAGTGCTAGAGCGGAGTCTGGAAACACCATATATTTT.

The V gene is TRBV19, the J gene TRBJ2-1; 8 bases fit TRBD2. In germline, CDR1 is LNHDA, CDR2 SQIVND (reference sequence). Trimming took 6 bases from V and 0 from J; bases not matched to a gene: 7. The CDR3 loop spans 16 amino acids. CDR3 region: CASSLLADSSYNEQFF. Written as DNA, the CDR3 is TGTGCCAGTAGCTTACTAGCGGACAGCTCCTACAATGAGCAGTTCTTC.

In this sample, this clonotype turned up many times. The chain uses TRBV20-1 and TRBJ1-1, with D unresolved. The CDR3 loop spans 10 amino acids. Germline CDR1 DFQATT, CDR2 SNEGSKA (reference sequence). The CDR3 DNA is TGCAGGAAACTGAGAGAACAAGCTTTCTTT. Protein product: CRKLREQAFF.

The V gene is TRBV4-2, the J gene TRBJ1-4; TRBD1 might be the D (5 bases). CDR3 length: 13 amino acids. V lost 4 bases, J lost 4 bases, and 7 bases lay in between. Germline CDR1 reads LGHNA; CDR2 reads YNFKEQ. CDR3 DNA: TGTGCCAGCAGCCGGGACGGTAATGAAAAACTGTTTTTT. Translating it yields CASSRDGNEKLFF.

V usage is TRBV29-1 and J usage is TRBJ1-2; D is perhaps TRBD1 (6 bases). Germline-derived CDR1 and CDR2 are SQVTM and ANQGSEA. V was clipped by 7 bases and J by 3 bases, with 9 bases between them. This CDR3 has 11 amino acids. CDR3 amino acids: CSGTGYYGYTF. CDR3 nucleotides: TGCAGCGGCACAGGGTACTATGGCTACACCTTC.

This clonotype occurred a few times. The chain employs TRBV4-3 and TRBJ2-7; D is undetermined. Trimming removed 0 bases at V and 1 base at J, with 13 bases between. CDR1 and CDR2 from the germline V gene are LGHNA and YSLEER. The CDR3 is 16 amino acids. The CDR3 region has the DNA TGCGCCAGCAGCCAAGATCTGGATGGGCAGTCCTACGAGCAGTACTTC. Translation gives CASSQDLDGQSYEQYF.

This chain uses TRBV7-9 with TRBJ2-1; the match to TRBD2 covers 10 bases. The germline CDR1 and CDR2 sequences are SEHNR and FQNEAQ (reference sequence). Trimming at V came to 3 bases and at J to 5 bases, leaving 4 bases not matched to a gene. The CDR3 is 15 residues long. The DNA for the CDR3 is TGTGCCAGCAGCTTCAGGACTAGCGGAAACAATGAGCAGTTCTTC. As protein: CASSFRTSGNNEQFF. Full variable domain (rest looked up from reference TRBV7-9 and TRBJ2-1): DTGVSQNPRHKITKRGQNVTFRCDPISEHNRLYWYRQTLGQGPEFLTYFQNEAQLEKSRLLSDRFSAERPKGSFSTLEIQRTEQGDSAMYLCASSFRTSGNNEQFFGPGTRLTVL.

Worth noting for this clonotype: A much larger clone lies a single base off, so this may be a read error. The chain uses TRBV6-2 or TRBV6-3 and TRBJ1-6; no definite D call. In germline, CDR1 is MNHEY, CDR2 SVGEGT. CDR3 size: 12 residues. The CDR3 spells CASSLGNSPHHF. The CDR3 bases are TGTGCCAGCAGTCTAGGGAATTCACCCCACCACTTT.

The chain is built from TRBV4-1 and TRBJ1-2; possible D gene TRBD1, 5 bases. The germline gives CDR1 MGHRA, CDR2 YSYEKL. The CDR3 sequence is 14 residues long. Trimming took 0 bases from V and 8 from J, leaving 13 bases between them. CDR3 amino acids: CASSQERGARGYTF. CDR3 nucleotides: TGCGCCAGCAGCCAAGAACGGGGCGCCAGGGGCTACACCTTC.

Details on this clonotype: A read error may explain this, as a much larger clone is one base away. The chain uses TRBV10-3 and TRBJ1-5; no firm D call. Trimming left V 7 bases short and J 6 bases short, with 16 bases between. The CDR3 has 14 amino acids. Germline lookup yields CDR1 ENHRY and CDR2 SYGVKD. This chain's CDR3 is CAITPGPSLQPQHF. Here the CDR3 DNA reads TGTGCCATCACCCCAGGTCCTTCCCTTCAGCCCCAGCATTTT.

This clonotype was counted only a few times. V gene TRBV7-2 combines with J gene TRBJ2-1; 13 nucleotides agree with TRBD2. Germline V gene data show CDR1 as SGHTA and CDR2 as FQGNSA. The trim removed 5 bases at V and 8 bases at J, leaving 6 bases unmatched. The CDR3 length is 15 residues. In DNA form, the CDR3 reads TGTGCCAGCAGCCGGACTAGCGGGAGAGGCCATGAGCAGTTCTTC. Its protein product is CASSRTSGRGHEQFF. The entire variable domain, with the rest obtained from reference TRBV7-2 and TRBJ2-1, is as follows: GAGVSQSPSNKVTEKGKDVELRCDPISGHTALYWYRQSLGQGLEFLIYFQGNSAPDKSGLPSDRFSAERTGGSVSTLTIQRTQQEDSAVYLCASSRTSGRGHEQFFGPGTRLTVL.

The rearrangement joins TRBV19 to TRBJ2-7; D tentatively reads TRBD1 or TRBD2 (5 bases each). The CDR3 is 12 amino acids. Trimming cost V 3 bases and J 5 bases, with 8 bases left between them. Germline V lookup: CDR1 LNHDA, CDR2 SQIVND (reference sequence). The CDR3 nucleotides read TGTGCCAGTAGTATGAGGGGCAACGAGCAGTACTTC. As protein: CASSMRGNEQYF.

The chain joins TRBV20-1 to TRBJ2-7, with D perhaps TRBD2 (5 bases). CDR1 DFQATT and CDR2 SNEGSKA come from the germline V gene (reference sequence). V was pared by 5 bases and J by 5 bases, with 16 bases between. The length of the CDR3 is 13 residues. CDR3 amino acids: CSAAQTMGNEQYF. In DNA, the CDR3 is TGCAGTGCTGCACAGACTATGGGGAACGAGCAGTACTTC.

Comments on this clonotype: This sequence may be a read error, since a much larger clone differs from it by one base. The rearrangement uses TRBV20-1 and TRBJ2-1, with D possibly being TRBD2 (5 bases). Germline lookup yields CDR1 DFQATT and CDR2 SNEGSKA (reference sequence). Trimming stripped 7 bases from V and 10 bases from J, with 14 bases between. The CDR3 covers 11 residues. The CDR3 sequence is CSGGEGYEQFF. CDR3 coding DNA: TGCAGTGGGGGAGAGGGCTACGAGCAGTTCTTC.

As concerns this clonotype: It may be a read error: a sequence one base away is much more abundant. The CDR3 DNA reads as TGCAGTGCTACCTGGACAGGGAACACTGAAGCTTTCTTT. Translated, it gives CSATWTGNTEAFF. This chain joins TRBV20-1 and TRBJ1-1; 7 bases agree with TRBD1. This CDR3 region has 13 residues. The V segment lost 4 bases and the J segment 1 base; nucleotides outside the gene matches: 3. The germline CDR1 and CDR2 sequences are DFQATT and SNEGSKA (reference sequence).

This clonotype turned up a few times. The DNA of the CDR3 is TGCAGTGCTGAAGGTGACAGGGGGGGGACTGAAGCTTTCTTT. Encoded protein: CSAEGDRGGTEAFF. The chain couples TRBV20-1 to TRBJ1-1, with TRBD1 matching 9 bases. Germline-derived CDR1 and CDR2 are DFQATT and SNEGSKA (reference sequence). This CDR3 is built from 14 residues. The junction had 9 bases not matched to a gene; V was cut back by 5 bases and J by 5 bases.

The chain recombines TRBV12-3 or TRBV12-4 with TRBJ2-2, with D unresolved. Trimming took off 10 bases at V and 1 base at J, with 10 bases between the two ends. The CDR3 loop spans 13 amino acids. The CDR3 here is CATPWWNTGELFF. The CDR3, as DNA: TGTGCCACCCCCTGGTGGAACACCGGGGAGCTGTTTTTT.

As regards this clonotype: With a much larger clone just one base away, this may be a read error. The chain combines TRBV4-2 with TRBJ2-3; 7 nucleotides line up with TRBD2. Germline V CDR1 and CDR2: LGHNA, YNFKEQ. The CDR3 is 13 residues long. CDR3 DNA: TGTGCCGGCAGCCCAGGGACTACCCATACGCAGTATTTT. Amino acid sequence: CAGSPGTTHTQYF.

To note about this clonotype: An end of the junction differs from the germline gene, which may be a read error. This rearrangement joins TRBV18 to TRBJ2-3; D is tentatively TRBD1 or TRBD2 (5 bases each). The germline V gene has CDR1 KGHSH and CDR2 LQKENI. The CDR3 runs to 15 residues. The CDR3 reads CASLPPGTDCDTQYF. The CDR3 DNA follows: TGTGCCAGCTTACCACCTGGGACGGACTGTGATACGCAGTATTTT.